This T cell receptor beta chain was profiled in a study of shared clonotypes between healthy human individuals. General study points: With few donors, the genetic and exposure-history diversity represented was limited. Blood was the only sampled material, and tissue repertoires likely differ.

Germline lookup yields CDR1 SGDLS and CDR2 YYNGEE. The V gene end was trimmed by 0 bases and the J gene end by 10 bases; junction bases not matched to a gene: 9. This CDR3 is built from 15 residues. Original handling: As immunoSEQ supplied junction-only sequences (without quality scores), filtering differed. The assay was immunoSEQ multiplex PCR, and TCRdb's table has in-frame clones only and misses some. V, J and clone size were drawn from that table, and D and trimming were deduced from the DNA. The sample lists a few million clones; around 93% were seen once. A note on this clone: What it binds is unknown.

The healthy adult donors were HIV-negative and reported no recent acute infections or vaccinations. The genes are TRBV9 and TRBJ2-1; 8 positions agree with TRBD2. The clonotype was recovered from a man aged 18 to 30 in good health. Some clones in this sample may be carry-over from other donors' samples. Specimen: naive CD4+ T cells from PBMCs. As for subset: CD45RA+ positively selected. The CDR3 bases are TGTGCCAGCAGCGTAGCGGGAGGGGCCCCTAGGGAGCAGTTCTTC. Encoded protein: CASSVAGGAPREQFF.